This T cell receptor beta chain was found in a study of T-cell memory formation after mild COVID-19. Study-wide points: Clones shrinking from day 15 to 85 showed even CD4/CD8 mixes; later expanders tilted CD4+. Contracting CD4+ clones sat mainly in CM and EM; CD8+ in EMRA. A second wave of clones peaked on day 37, and their SARS-CoV-2 specificity went unconfirmed. Pre-infection memory contained some responding clones, which suggested that cross-reactive memory had joined.

Using its own MiXCR run on the 5' RACE reads, TCRdb lists one record per CDR3 protein. The sample lists hundreds of thousands of distinct CDR3 sequences, about 20% occurring once. Notes on this clonotype: Its antigen is unidentified.

Between the trimmed V and J ends, which lost 6 bases and 6 bases, there was a span of 19 bases. The CDR3 length is 14 residues. Per germline, CDR1 SGHKS and CDR2 YYEKEE (reference sequence). The receptor was derived from an adult woman who had mild COVID-19 (a few samples of this study predate the infection). Cell type and time point are not known. The sample taken for sequencing was PBMCs or a T cell subset sorted from them (not recorded which). The chain carries TRBV5-5 and TRBJ2-7, with unresolved D. CDR3 in DNA: TGTGCCAGCACCGCGCAGGCGGATTGTTGCGAGCAGTACTTC. Amino acid sequence: CASTAQADCCEQYF.